The rows below give T cell receptor beta chains drawn from one sample of a study of blood T cell repertoires in COVID-19. The data were produced by immunoSEQ multiplex PCR, yet TCRdb's version contains in-frame clones alone and is incomplete. The data hold under 350,000 clones, with approximately 86% observed a single time. Sequencing input: PBMCs or T cells enriched from blood (not recorded which). These receptors all come from a woman aged 40 to 50 with acute COVID-19. The CDR3 runs from the conserved cysteine through the conserved F or W. A D gene is named only where the DNA matches it firmly. A row's size may be missing; if present it is once, few, many or a size class.

D gene	V gene	clone size	J gene	CDR3 DNA	CDR3 protein
.	TRBV5-1	.	TRBJ1-4	TGCGCCAGCAGGGAACGGCCCAAGACTTCAACTAATGAAAAACTGTTTTTT	CASRERPKTSTNEKLFF
.	TRBV5-8	.	TRBJ1-3	TGTGCCAGCAGCTTGCGGAGCTCTGGAAACACCATATATTTT	CASSLRSSGNTIYF
TRBD1	TRBV6-2/TRBV6-3	.	TRBJ2-5	TGTGCCAGCAGTCTCAGCCCGGGACAGATACAAGAGACCCAGTACTTC	CASSLSPGQIQETQYF
.	TRBV3-1/TRBV3-2	few	TRBJ1-4	TGTGCCAGCAGCCAAGTACTCGGGGGGAGTGAAAAACTGTTTTTT	CASSQVLGGSEKLFF
.	TRBV13	.	TRBJ1-4	TGTGCCAGCCACCGCGCGCGGTCTGATGAAAAACTGTTTTTT	CASHRARSDEKLFF
.	TRBV7-8	.	TRBJ1-2	TGTGCCAGCAGCTTGACAAGGTCCGGATGGGACTATGGCTACACCTTC	CASSLTRSGWDYGYTF
.	TRBV28	.	TRBJ1-2	TGTGCCAGCAGTTCCCATACAGGGAGCTATGGCTACACCTTC	CASSSHTGSYGYTF
.	TRBV12-1	.	TRBJ1-4	TGTGCCAGCAGCCCGACAGACAGGGTTGTCGAAAAACTGTTTTTT	CASSPTDRVVEKLFF
TRBD2	TRBV19	once	TRBJ2-2	TGTGCCAGTAGTATCCCCGGGGGGACCGGGGAGCTGTTTTTT	CASSIPGGTGELFF
.	TRBV29-1	few	TRBJ2-2	TGCAGCGCTCTGGTGGCGCGGGGGAACACCGGGGAGCTGTTTTTT	CSALVARGNTGELFF
.	TRBV19	.	TRBJ1-6	TGTGCCAGTAGTAGAAAACAGGATAATTCACCCCTCCACTTT	CASSRKQDNSPLHF